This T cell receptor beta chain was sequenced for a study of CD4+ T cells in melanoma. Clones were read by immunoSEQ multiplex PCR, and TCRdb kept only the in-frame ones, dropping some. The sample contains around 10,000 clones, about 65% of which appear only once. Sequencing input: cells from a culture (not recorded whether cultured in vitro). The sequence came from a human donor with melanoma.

CDR3 sequence: CASSLVTGEEAFF. The CDR3, as DNA: TGTGCCAGCAGCTTGGTTACAGGGGAAGAAGCTTTCTTT. This chain joins TRBV5-4 and TRBJ1-1, with 7 positions matching TRBD1. After removal of 0 bases from V and 8 bases from J, the junction contained 4 bases not matched to a gene. The CDR3 has 13 amino acids. From germline, CDR1 is SGHNT and CDR2 YYREEE (reference sequence).